This record covers a single T cell receptor beta chain. Its matching antigen is unknown. Using immunoSEQ multiplex PCR, the repertoire was profiled, and TCRdb retains in-frame clones only, with some absent. This sample has approximately 170,000 clones, with more than 85% found just once. This entry belongs to a study of lymphopenia after photon versus proton radiotherapy. General observations from the study: Larger post-nadir TCR diversity loss correlated inversely with survival in deceased patients.

This clonotype originated in a man aged 50 to 60 with gastric cancer. The specimen was peripheral blood, collected from a patient treated with photon-based radiotherapy.

The CDR3 coding sequence is TGCAGCGTATCAGAGAACTATGGCTACACCTTC. Encoded protein: CSVSENYGYTF. V is TRBV29-1 and J is TRBJ1-2; D is unclear. The CDR3 extends over 11 amino acids. Germline V lookup: CDR1 SQVTM, CDR2 ANQGSEA. Trimming cost V 6 bases and J 2 bases, with 7 bases left between them.